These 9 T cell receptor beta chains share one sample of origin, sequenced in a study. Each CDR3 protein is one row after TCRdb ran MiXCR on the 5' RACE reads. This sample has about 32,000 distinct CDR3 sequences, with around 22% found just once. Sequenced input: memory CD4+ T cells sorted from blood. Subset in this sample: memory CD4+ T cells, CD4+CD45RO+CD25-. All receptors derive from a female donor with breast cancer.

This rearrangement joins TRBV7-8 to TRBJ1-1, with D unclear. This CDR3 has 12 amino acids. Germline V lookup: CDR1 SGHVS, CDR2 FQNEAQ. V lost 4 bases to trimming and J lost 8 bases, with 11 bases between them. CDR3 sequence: CASSSRNWEAFF. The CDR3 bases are TGTGCCAGCAGCTCAAGAAACTGGGAAGCTTTCTTT. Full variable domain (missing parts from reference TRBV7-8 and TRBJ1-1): GAGVSQSPRYKVAKRGQDVALRCDPISGHVSLFWYQQALGQGPEFLTYFQNEAQLDKSGLPSDRFFAERPEGSVSTLKIQRTQQEDSAVYLCASSSRNWEAFFGQGTRLTVV.

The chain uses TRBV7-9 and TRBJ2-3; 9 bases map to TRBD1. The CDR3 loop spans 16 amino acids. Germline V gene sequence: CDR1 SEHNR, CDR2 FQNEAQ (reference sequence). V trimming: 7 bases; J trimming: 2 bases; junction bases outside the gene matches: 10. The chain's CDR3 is CASTTTWTGVTDTQYF. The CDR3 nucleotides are TGTGCCAGCACCACGACCTGGACAGGGGTCACAGATACGCAGTATTTT.

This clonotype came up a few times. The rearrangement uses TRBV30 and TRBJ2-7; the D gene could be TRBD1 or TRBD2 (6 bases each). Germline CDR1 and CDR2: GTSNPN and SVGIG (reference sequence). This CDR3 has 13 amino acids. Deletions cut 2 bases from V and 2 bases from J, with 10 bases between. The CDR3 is CAWSWGAPYEQYF. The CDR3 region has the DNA TGTGCCTGGAGTTGGGGGGCCCCCTACGAGCAGTACTTC.

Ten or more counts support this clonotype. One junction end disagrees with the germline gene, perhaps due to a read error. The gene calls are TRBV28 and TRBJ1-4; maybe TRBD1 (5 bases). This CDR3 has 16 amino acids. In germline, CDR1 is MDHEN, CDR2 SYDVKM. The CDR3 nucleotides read TGTGCCAGCAGCTTATACCTAGGGGCAACTAATGAAAAACTGTTTTTT. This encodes CASSLYLGATNEKLFF.

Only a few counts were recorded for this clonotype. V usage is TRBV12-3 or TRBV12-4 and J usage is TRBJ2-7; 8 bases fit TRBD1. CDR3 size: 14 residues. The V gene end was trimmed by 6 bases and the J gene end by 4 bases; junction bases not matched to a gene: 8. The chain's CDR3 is CASSPRGLPYEQYF. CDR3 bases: TGTGCCAGCAGCCCCAGGGGGCTCCCTTACGAGCAGTACTTC.

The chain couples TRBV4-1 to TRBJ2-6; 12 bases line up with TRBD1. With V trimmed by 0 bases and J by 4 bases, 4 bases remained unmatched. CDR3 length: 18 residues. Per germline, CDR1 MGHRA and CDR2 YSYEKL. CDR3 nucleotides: TGCGCCAGCAGCCAAGAGGGACAGGGGGCTATGGGGGCCAACGTCCTGACTTTC. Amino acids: CASSQEGQGAMGANVLTF.

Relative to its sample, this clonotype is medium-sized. The CDR3 loop reads CASSLAQSYEQYF. The DNA for the CDR3 is TGTGCCAGCAGCTTAGCACAGAGCTACGAGCAGTACTTC. This chain connects TRBV7-9 to TRBJ2-7; no clear D gene. The V end was cut by 0 bases, the J end by 3 bases, with 6 bases between. Germline CDR1 reads SEHNR; CDR2 reads FQNEAQ (reference sequence). CDR3 length: 13 amino acids.

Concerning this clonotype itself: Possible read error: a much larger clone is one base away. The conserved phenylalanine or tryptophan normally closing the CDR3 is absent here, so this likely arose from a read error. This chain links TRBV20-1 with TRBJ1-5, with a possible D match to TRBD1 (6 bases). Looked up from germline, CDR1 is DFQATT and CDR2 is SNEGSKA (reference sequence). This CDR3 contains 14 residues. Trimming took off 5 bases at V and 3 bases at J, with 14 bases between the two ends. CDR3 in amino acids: CSAHPGANNQPQHL. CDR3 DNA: TGCAGTGCTCATCCAGGGGCGAACAATCAGCCCCAGCATCTT.

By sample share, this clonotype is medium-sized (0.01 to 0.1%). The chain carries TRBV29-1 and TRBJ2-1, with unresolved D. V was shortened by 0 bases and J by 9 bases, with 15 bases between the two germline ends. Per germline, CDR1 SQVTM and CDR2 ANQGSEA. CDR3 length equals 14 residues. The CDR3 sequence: CSVEDPGRFSEQFF. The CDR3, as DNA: TGCAGCGTTGAAGATCCCGGCAGGTTCAGTGAGCAGTTCTTC.